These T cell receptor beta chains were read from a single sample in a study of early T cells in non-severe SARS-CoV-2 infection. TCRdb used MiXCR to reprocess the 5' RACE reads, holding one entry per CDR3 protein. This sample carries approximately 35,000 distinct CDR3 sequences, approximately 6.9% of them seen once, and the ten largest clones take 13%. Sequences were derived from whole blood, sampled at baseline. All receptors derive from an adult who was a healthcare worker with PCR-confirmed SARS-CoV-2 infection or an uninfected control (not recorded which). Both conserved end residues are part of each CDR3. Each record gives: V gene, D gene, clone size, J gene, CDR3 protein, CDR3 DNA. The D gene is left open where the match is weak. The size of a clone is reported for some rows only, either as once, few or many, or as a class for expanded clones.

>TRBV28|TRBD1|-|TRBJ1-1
CASSSPGQGDTEAFF
TGTGCCAGCAGTTCGCCGGGACAGGGTGACACTGAAGCTTTCTTT
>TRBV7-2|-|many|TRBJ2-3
CASSHESDTQYF
TGTGCCAGCAGCCACGAGTCAGATACGCAGTATTTT
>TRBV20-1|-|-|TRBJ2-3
CSARDPLAPDTQYF
TGCAGTGCTAGAGACCCACTAGCACCAGATACGCAGTATTTT
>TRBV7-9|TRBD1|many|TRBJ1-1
CASSPQGGRGEGTEAFF
TGTGCCAGCAGCCCCCAGGGGGGACGGGGCGAAGGGACTGAAGCTTTCTTT
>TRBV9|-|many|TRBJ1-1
CASSSGGEAFF
TGTGCCAGCAGCTCCGGGGGGGAAGCTTTCTTT
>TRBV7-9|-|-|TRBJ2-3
CASSPGAFGTDTQYF
TGTGCCAGCAGCCCAGGGGCCTTCGGGACAGATACGCAGTATTTT
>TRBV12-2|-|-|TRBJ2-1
CASRLTSGMVNEQFF
TGTGCAAGTCGCTTAACTAGCGGGATGGTGAATGAGCAGTTCTTC
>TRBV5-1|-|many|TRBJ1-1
CASSLSGSGTTEAFF
TGCGCCAGCAGCTTGTCAGGCAGCGGGACCACTGAAGCTTTCTTT
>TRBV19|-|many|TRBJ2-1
CASKKAGLDSYNEQFF
TGTGCCAGCAAGAAGGCGGGATTGGACTCCTACAATGAGCAGTTCTTC
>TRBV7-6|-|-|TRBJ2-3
CASSYTTRGGLSSTDTQYF
TGTGCCAGCAGCTATACGACTAGAGGAGGGCTTTCTAGCACAGATACGCAGTATTTT
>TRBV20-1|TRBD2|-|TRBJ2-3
CSARDFGSGIRADTQYF
TGCAGTGCTAGAGATTTCGGTAGCGGGATTCGGGCAGATACGCAGTATTTT
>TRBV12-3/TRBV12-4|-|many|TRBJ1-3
CASKHTGTPGNTIYF
TGTGCCAGCAAACACACAGGAACCCCTGGAAACACCATATATTTT
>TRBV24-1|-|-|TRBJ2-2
CATSDFPGGNTGELFF
TGTGCCACCAGTGATTTCCCCGGGGGGAACACCGGGGAGCTGTTTTTT
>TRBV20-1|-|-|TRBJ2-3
CSARGGTYDTQYF
TGCAGTGCTAGAGGGGGGACTTATGATACGCAGTATTTT
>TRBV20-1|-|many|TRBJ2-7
CSARDQGNPLTYEQYF
TGCAGTGCTAGAGATCAAGGGAACCCTTTAACCTACGAGCAGTACTTC
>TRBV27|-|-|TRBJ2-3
CASKGGDTQYF
TGTGCCAGCAAGGGGGGGGATACGCAGTATTTT
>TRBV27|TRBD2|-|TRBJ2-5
CASSFRLAGGETQYF
TGTGCCAGCAGTTTTCGACTAGCGGGAGGAGAGACCCAGTACTTC
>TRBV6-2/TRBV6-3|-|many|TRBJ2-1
CASSYGSGAAEQFF
TGTGCCAGCAGTTACGGGTCGGGGGCCGCTGAGCAGTTCTTC
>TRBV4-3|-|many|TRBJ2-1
CASSLTRGRELYNEQFF
TGCGCCAGCAGCCTAACGAGGGGGCGGGAGCTCTACAATGAGCAGTTCTTC
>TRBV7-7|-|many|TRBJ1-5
CASSLERTPNQPQHF
TGTGCTAGCAGCTTAGAAAGGACCCCCAATCAGCCCCAGCATTTT
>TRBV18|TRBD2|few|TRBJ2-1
CASSPRWGLAEPGNEQFF
TGTGCCAGCTCGCCACGGTGGGGACTAGCGGAACCTGGCAATGAGCAGTTCTTC
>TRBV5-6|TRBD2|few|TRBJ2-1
CASSRRASGSQGEQFF
TGTGCCAGCAGCCGGAGGGCTAGCGGGAGTCAAGGTGAGCAGTTCTTC
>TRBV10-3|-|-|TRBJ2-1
CAISEIWEEQFF
TGTGCCATCAGTGAGATATGGGAGGAGCAGTTCTTC
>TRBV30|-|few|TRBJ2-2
CAWSVRPDGTGELFF
TGTGCCTGGAGTGTACGCCCCGACGGCACCGGGGAGCTGTTTTTT
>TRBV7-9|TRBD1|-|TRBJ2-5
CASSPQTGATETQYF
TGTGCCAGCAGCCCCCAGACAGGGGCGACAGAGACCCAGTACTTC
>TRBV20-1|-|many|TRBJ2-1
CSARDLKGQNNEQFF
TGCAGTGCTAGAGATTTGAAGGGACAAAACAATGAGCAGTTCTTC